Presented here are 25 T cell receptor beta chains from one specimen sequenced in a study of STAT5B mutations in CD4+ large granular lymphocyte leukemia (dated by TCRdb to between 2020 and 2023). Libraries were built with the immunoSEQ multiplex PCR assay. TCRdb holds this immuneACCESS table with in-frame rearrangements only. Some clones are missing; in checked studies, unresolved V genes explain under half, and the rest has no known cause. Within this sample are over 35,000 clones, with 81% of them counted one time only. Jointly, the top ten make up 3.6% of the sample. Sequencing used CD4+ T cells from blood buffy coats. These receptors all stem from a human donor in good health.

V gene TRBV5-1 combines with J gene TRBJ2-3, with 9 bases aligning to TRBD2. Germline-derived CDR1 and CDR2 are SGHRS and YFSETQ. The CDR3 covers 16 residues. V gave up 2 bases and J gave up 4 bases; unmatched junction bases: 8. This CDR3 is CASSLLAGALADTQYF. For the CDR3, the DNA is TGCGCCAGCAGCTTATTAGCGGGAGCACTAGCAGATACGCAGTATTTT.

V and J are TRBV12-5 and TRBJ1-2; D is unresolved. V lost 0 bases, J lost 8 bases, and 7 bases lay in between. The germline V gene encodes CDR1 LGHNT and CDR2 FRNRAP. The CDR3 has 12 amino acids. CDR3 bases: TGTGCTAGTGGTTTGGTGTCGTGGGGCTACACCTTC. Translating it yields CASGLVSWGYTF.

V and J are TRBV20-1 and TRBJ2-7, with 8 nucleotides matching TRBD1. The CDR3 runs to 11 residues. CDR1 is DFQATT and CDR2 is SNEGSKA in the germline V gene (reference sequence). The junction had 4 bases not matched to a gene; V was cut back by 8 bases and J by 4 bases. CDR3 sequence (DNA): TGCAGTACGGACAGGGCGTACGAGCAGTACTTC. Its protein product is CSTDRAYEQYF.

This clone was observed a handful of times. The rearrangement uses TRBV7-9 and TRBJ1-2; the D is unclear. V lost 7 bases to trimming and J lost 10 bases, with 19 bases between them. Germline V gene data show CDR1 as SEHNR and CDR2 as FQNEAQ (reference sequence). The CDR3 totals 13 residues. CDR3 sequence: CASTRLINGYYTF. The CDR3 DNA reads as TGTGCCAGCACACGCCTCATAAACGGCTACTACACCTTC.

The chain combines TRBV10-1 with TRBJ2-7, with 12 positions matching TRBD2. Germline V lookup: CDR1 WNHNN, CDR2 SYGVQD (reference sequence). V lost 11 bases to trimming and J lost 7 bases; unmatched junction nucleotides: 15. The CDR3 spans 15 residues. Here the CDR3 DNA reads TGCGCCGCAACCCATCTAGCGGGAGGGCCAGGAGAGCAGTACTTC. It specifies CAATHLAGGPGEQYF.

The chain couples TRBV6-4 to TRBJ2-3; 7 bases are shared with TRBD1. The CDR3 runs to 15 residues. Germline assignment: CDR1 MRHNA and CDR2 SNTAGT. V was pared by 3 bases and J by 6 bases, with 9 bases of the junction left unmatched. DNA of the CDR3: TGTGCCAGCAGTGAGCAGCAGGGGGTAGGCGATACGCAGTATTTT. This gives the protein CASSEQQGVGDTQYF.

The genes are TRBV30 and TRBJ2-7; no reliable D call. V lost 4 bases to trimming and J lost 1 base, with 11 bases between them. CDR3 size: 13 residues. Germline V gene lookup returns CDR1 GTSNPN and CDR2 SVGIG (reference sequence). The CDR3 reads CAWNLGNSYEQYF. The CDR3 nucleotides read TGTGCCTGGAACCTAGGGAATTCCTACGAGCAGTACTTC.

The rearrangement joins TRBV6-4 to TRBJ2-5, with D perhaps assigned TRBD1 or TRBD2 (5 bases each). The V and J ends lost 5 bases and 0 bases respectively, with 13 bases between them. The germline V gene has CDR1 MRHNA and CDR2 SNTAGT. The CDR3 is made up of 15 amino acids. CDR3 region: CASSPGTSHQETQYF. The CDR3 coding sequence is TGTGCCAGCAGTCCCGGGACGAGCCACCAAGAGACCCAGTACTTC.

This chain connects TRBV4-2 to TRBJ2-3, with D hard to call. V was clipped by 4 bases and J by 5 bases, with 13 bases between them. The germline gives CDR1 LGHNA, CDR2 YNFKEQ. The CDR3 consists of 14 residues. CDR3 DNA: TGTGCCAGCAGCCTCCGTCAAAACGAAGATACGCAGTATTTT. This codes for CASSLRQNEDTQYF.

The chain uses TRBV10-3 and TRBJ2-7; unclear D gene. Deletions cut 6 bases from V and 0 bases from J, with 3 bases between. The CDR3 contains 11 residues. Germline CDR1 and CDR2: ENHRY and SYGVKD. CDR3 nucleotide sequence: TGTGCCATCAGGGACTCCTACGAGCAGTACTTC. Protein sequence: CAIRDSYEQYF.

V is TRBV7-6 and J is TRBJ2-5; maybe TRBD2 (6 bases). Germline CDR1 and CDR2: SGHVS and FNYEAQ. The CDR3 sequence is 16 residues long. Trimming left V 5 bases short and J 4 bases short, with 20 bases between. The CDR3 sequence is CASSQQAGGTRETQYF. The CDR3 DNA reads TGTGCCAGCAGCCAACAGGCCGGGGGAACGCGAGAGACCCAGTACTTC.

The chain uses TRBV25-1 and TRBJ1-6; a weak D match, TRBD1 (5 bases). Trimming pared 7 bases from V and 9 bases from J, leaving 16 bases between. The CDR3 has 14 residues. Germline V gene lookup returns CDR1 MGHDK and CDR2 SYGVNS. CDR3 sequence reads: CASNLNGGFSPLHF. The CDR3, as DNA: TGTGCCAGCAACCTCAACGGGGGGTTTTCACCCCTCCACTTT. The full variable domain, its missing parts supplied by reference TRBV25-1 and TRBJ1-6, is EADIYQTPRYLVIGTGKKITLECSQTMGHDKMYWYQQDPGMELHLIHYSYGVNSTEKGDLSSESTVSRIRTEHFPLTLESARPSHTSQYLCASNLNGGFSPLHFGNGTRLTVT.

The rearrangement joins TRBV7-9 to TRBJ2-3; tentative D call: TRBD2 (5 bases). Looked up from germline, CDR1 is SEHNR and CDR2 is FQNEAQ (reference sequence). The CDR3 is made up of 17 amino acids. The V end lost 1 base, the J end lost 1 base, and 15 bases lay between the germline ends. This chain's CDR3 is CASSLGTYLTGTDTQYF. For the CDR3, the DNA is TGTGCCAGCAGCTTAGGGACTTATCTGACCGGCACAGATACGCAGTATTTT.

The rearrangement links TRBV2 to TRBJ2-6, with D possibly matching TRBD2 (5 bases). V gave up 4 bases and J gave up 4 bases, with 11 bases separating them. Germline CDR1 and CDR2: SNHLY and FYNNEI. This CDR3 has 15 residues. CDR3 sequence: CASSVEGTGANVLTF. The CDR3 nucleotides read TGTGCCAGCAGTGTCGAGGGAACCGGGGCCAACGTCCTGACTTTC.

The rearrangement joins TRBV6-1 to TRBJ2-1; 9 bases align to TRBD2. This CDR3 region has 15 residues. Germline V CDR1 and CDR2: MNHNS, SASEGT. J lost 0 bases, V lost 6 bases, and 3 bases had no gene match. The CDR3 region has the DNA TGTGCCAGCAGGATTAGCGGGAGCTCCTACAATGAGCAGTTCTTC. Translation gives CASRISGSSYNEQFF.

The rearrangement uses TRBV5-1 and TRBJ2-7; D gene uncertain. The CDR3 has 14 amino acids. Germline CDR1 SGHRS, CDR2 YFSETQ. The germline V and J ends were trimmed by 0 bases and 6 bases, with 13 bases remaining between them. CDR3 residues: CASSLDTAPSEQYF. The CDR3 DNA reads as TGCGCCAGCAGCTTGGATACAGCCCCTAGCGAGCAGTACTTC.

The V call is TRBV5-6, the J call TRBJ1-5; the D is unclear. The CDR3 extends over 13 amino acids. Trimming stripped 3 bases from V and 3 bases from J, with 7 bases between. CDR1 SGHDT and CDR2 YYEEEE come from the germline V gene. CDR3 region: CASSYSSNQPQHF. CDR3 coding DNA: TGTGCCAGCAGCTACAGCTCCAATCAGCCCCAGCATTTT.

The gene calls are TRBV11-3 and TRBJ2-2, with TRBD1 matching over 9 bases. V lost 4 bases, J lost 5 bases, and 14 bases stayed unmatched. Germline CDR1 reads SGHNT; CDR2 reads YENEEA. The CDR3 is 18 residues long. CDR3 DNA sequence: TGTGCCAGCAGCTCCCACAGGGGGCAGGTCGGAAGGACCGGGGAGCTGTTTTTT. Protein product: CASSSHRGQVGRTGELFF.

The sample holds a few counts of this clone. CDR3 amino acids: CASSGFNPITGELFF. The CDR3 DNA reads as TGTGCCAGCAGTGGGTTCAACCCGATCACCGGGGAGCTGTTTTTT. The chain joins TRBV6-1 to TRBJ2-2; D is unclear. Per germline, CDR1 MNHNS and CDR2 SASEGT. The germline V and J ends were trimmed by 4 bases and 4 bases, with 13 bases remaining between them. The CDR3 is 15 residues long.

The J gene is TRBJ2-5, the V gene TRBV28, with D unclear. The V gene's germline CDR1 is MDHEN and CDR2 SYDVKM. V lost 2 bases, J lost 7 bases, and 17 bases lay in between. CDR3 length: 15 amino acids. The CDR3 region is CASSLPLGYKRTQYF. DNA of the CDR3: TGTGCCAGCAGTTTACCCTTGGGATACAAGAGGACCCAGTACTTC.

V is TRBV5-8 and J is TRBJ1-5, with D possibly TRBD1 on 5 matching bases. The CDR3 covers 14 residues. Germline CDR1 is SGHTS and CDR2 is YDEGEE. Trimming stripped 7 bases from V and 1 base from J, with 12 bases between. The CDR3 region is CASSGEISNQPQHF. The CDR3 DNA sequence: TGTGCCAGCTCGGGGGAAATAAGCAATCAGCCCCAGCATTTT.

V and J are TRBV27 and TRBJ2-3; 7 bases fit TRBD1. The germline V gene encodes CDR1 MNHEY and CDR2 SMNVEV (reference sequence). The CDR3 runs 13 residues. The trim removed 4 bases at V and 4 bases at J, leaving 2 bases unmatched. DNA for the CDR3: TGTGCCAGCAGTTCAGGGGGTTCAGATACGCAGTATTTT. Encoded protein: CASSSGGSDTQYF.

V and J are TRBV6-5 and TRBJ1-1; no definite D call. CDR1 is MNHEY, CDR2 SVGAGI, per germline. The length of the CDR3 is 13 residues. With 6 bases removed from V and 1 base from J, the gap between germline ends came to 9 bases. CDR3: CASSSKANTEAFF. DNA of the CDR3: TGTGCCAGCAGCTCTAAAGCGAACACTGAAGCTTTCTTT.

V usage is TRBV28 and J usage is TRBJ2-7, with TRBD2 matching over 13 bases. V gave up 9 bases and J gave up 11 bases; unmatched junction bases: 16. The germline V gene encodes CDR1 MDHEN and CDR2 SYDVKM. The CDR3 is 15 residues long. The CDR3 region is CARGLAGSLSRVKYF. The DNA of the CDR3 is TGTGCCAGGGGACTAGCGGGATCCCTCTCTCGCGTGAAGTACTTC.

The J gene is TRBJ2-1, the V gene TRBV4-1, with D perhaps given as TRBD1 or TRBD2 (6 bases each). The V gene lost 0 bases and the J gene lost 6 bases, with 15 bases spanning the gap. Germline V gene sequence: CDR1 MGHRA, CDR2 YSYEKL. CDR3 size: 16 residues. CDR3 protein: CASSQEGGGWGNEQFF. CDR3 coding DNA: TGCGCCAGCAGCCAAGAGGGGGGCGGGTGGGGCAATGAGCAGTTCTTC.